The 29 T cell receptor beta chains given below trace back to one sample, sequenced in a study of blood T cell repertoires in COVID-19. Clones were sequenced by immunoSEQ multiplex PCR, and TCRdb holds only the in-frame ones, with some missing. The table records 250,000 to 300,000 clones, roughly nine tenths of them present only once. The sample comprised peripheral blood. The receptors come from a woman in her 30s with COVID-19, enrolled during active disease.

This sequence joins TRBV5-1 and TRBJ1-2; D ambiguous. Germline CDR1 is SGHRS and CDR2 is YFSETQ. This CDR3 is built from 15 residues. Trimming shortened V by 4 bases and J by 4 bases, and 17 bases separated the two germline ends. The CDR3 DNA reads as TGCGCCAGCAGCCCCGAAAAGGAAAGGAGCTATGGCTACACCTTC. Its translation is CASSPEKERSYGYTF.

This clone was picked up a small number of times. Other DNA sequences from this sample encode an identical CDR3 as well. The V gene is TRBV2, the J gene TRBJ2-7, with D perhaps TRBD2 (6 bases). Trimming removed 1 base at V and 6 bases at J, with 10 bases between. The germline CDR1 and CDR2 sequences are SNHLY and FYNNEI. The CDR3 covers 13 residues. The CDR3: CASSEVWGGEQYF. The CDR3 DNA is TGTGCCAGCAGTGAAGTCTGGGGAGGCGAGCAGTACTTC.

The rearrangement links TRBV5-4 to TRBJ2-5, with TRBD2 identical over 12 bases. The V and J ends lost 5 bases and 1 base, in that order; junction bases with no gene match: 6. The CDR3 extends over 16 amino acids. The germline CDR1 and CDR2 sequences are SGHNT and YYREEE (reference sequence). The CDR3: CASRYLTSGGQETQYF. Here the CDR3 DNA reads TGTGCCAGCAGGTACCTGACTAGCGGGGGCCAAGAGACCCAGTACTTC.

The chain combines TRBV7-9 with TRBJ2-5; D unresolved. Germline loops: CDR1 SEHNR, CDR2 FQNEAQ (reference sequence). The V end lost 3 bases, the J end lost 5 bases, and 10 bases lay between the germline ends. This CDR3 is built from 13 residues. The CDR3 DNA reads as TGTGCCAGCAGCTTTTTCGTCCGGGAGACCCAGTACTTC. It encodes CASSFFVRETQYF.

This rearrangement joins TRBV6-5 to TRBJ2-6; D is perhaps TRBD1 (6 bases). Germline V CDR1 and CDR2: MNHEY, SVGAGI. V was cut by 5 bases and J by 4 bases, with 15 bases left in between. The CDR3 has 16 residues. CDR3 region: CASSNLGAAGANVLTF. DNA of the CDR3: TGTGCCAGCAGTAACTTGGGGGCGGCCGGGGCCAACGTCCTGACTTTC.

The CDR3 loop reads CASSLIGTGWDEQYF. In DNA, the CDR3 is TGTGCCAGCAGCTTAATTGGGACAGGGTGGGACGAGCAGTACTTC. The chain is built from TRBV7-9 and TRBJ2-7, with TRBD1 matching over 9 bases. V was clipped by 2 bases and J by 5 bases; unmatched bases: 7. The CDR3 runs 15 residues. Germline V gene lookup returns CDR1 SEHNR and CDR2 FQNEAQ (reference sequence). Full variable domain (rest looked up from reference TRBV7-9 and TRBJ2-7): DTGVSQNPRHKITKRGQNVTFRCDPISEHNRLYWYRQTLGQGPEFLTYFQNEAQLEKSRLLSDRFSAERPKGSFSTLEIQRTEQGDSAMYLCASSLIGTGWDEQYFGPGTRLTVT.

This clone was picked up a small number of times. Here the CDR3 reads CASSALRVPGNTIYF. CDR3 DNA: TGTGCCAGCAGCGCACTCAGGGTTCCTGGAAACACCATATATTTT. This chain connects TRBV9 to TRBJ1-3, with D possibly TRBD1 on 5 matching bases. This CDR3 has 15 amino acids. Trimming removed 3 bases at V and 2 bases at J, with 12 bases between. CDR1 and CDR2 (germline): SGDLS, YYNGEE.

This clone was found once. The chain is built from TRBV7-8 and TRBJ1-5; possible D gene TRBD1, 6 bases. Germline V CDR1 and CDR2: SGHVS, FQNEAQ. Trimming left V 5 bases short and J 0 bases short, with 11 bases between. CDR3 size: 15 residues. CDR3 residues: CASSPTGFSNQPQHF. CDR3 nucleotides: TGTGCCAGCAGCCCAACAGGGTTTAGCAATCAGCCCCAGCATTTT. The whole variable domain, filled in from reference TRBV7-8 and TRBJ1-5, reads GAGVSQSPRYKVAKRGQDVALRCDPISGHVSLFWYQQALGQGPEFLTYFQNEAQLDKSGLPSDRFFAERPEGSVSTLKIQRTQQEDSAVYLCASSPTGFSNQPQHFGDGTRLSIL.

This chain links TRBV25-1 with TRBJ1-2; D is uncertain. Germline CDR1 is MGHDK and CDR2 is SYGVNS. The CDR3 totals 12 residues. Trimming cost V 9 bases and J 4 bases, with 12 bases left between them. CDR3 sequence (DNA): TGTGCCAGTGAGGAGGGAGGCTATGGCTACACCTTC. Protein: CASEEGGYGYTF.

The chain uses TRBV7-2 and TRBJ2-5; D may be TRBD2 (6 bases). The V end lost 1 base, the J end lost 4 bases, and 10 bases lay between the germline ends. Per the germline V gene, CDR1 is SGHTA and CDR2 is FQGNSA. The CDR3 length is 14 residues. CDR3 in amino acids: CASSLGGAVETQYF. DNA of the CDR3: TGTGCCAGCAGCTTAGGCGGGGCCGTAGAGACCCAGTACTTC.

The chain combines TRBV7-9 with TRBJ2-2; D gene uncertain. V was clipped by 3 bases and J by 8 bases, with 13 bases between them. Germline CDR1 SEHNR, CDR2 FQNEAQ (reference sequence). The CDR3 loop spans 14 amino acids. Written as DNA, the CDR3 is TGTGCCAGCAGCTTCCTCGGCGGTGGTGGGGAGCTGTTTTTT. The encoded protein is CASSFLGGGGELFF.

This clone is a singleton in its sample. The V gene is TRBV6-6, the J gene TRBJ1-5, with D possibly matching TRBD1 (6 bases). Germline CDR1 MNHNY, CDR2 SVGAGI (reference sequence). V was clipped by 5 bases and J by 4 bases, with 24 bases between them. The CDR3 contains 18 residues. CDR3 DNA: TGTGCCAGCAGTCGCGCGTTCGTTGGGGGCGCGAGGAATCAGCCCCAGCATTTT. It yields the protein CASSRAFVGGARNQPQHF.

The genes are TRBV7-9 and TRBJ1-6; 8 nucleotides align to TRBD1. V shed 5 bases, J shed 8 bases, and the junction held 8 bases outside the gene matches. CDR3 length: 15 residues. In germline, CDR1 is SEHNR, CDR2 FQNEAQ (reference sequence). The CDR3 reads CASSPRARGHSPLHF. DNA of the CDR3: TGTGCCAGCAGCCCACGGGCCAGGGGGCATTCACCCCTCCACTTT.

Notes on this clone: Other DNA sequences within the sample encode an identical CDR3. The chain recombines TRBV7-2 with TRBJ1-1, with TRBD1 matching 7 bases. Germline values: CDR1 SGHTA, CDR2 FQGNSA. This CDR3 has 15 residues. V was clipped by 1 base and J by 2 bases; unmatched bases: 4. The CDR3 sequence: CASSLGWTGNTEAFF. In DNA form, the CDR3 reads TGTGCCAGCAGCTTAGGATGGACAGGTAACACTGAAGCTTTCTTT. Filled out from reference TRBV7-2 and TRBJ1-1, the complete variable domain reads GAGVSQSPSNKVTEKGKDVELRCDPISGHTALYWYRQSLGQGLEFLIYFQGNSAPDKSGLPSDRFSAERTGGSVSTLTIQRTQQEDSAVYLCASSLGWTGNTEAFFGQGTRLTVV.

The chain couples TRBV3-1 (or the pseudogene TRBV3-2) to TRBJ1-6; D is ambiguous. In germline, CDR1 is LGHDT, CDR2 YNNKEL (reference sequence). The CDR3 is 15 amino acids. V was trimmed by 1 base and J by 8 bases, leaving 12 bases between them. CDR3 in DNA: TGTGCCAGCAGCCAAGTCCCAGCGGGGTATTCACCCCTCCACTTT. Amino acids: CASSQVPAGYSPLHF.

CDR3 loop: CASSEDRGTSYGYTF. In DNA, the CDR3 is TGTGCCAGCAGTGAAGATCGGGGGACGAGCTATGGCTACACCTTC. The V call is TRBV6-1, the J call TRBJ1-2, with D tentatively TRBD1 (5 bases). The V gene's germline CDR1 is MNHNS and CDR2 SASEGT. The CDR3 sequence is 15 residues long. V was clipped by 1 base and J by 4 bases, with 13 bases between them.

This clone was observed a single time. This chain links TRBV3-1 (or the pseudogene TRBV3-2) with TRBJ1-5; 8 bases match TRBD1. Germline CDR1 LGHDT, CDR2 YNNKEL (reference sequence). The CDR3 contains 14 residues. The trim removed 4 bases at V and 4 bases at J, leaving 3 bases unmatched. The CDR3 loop reads CASSRQGRNQPQHF. The CDR3 bases are TGTGCCAGCAGCCGACAGGGGAGGAATCAGCCCCAGCATTTT.

The chain has TRBV18 and TRBJ2-7, with a possible D match to TRBD1 (6 bases). V lost 2 bases and J 4 bases, leaving 15 bases between the germline ends. The V gene's germline CDR1 is KGHSH and CDR2 LQKENI. The CDR3 consists of 15 residues. The CDR3 sequence: CASSPIGTGHYEQYF. CDR3 bases: TGTGCCAGCTCACCAATCGGCACAGGGCATTACGAGCAGTACTTC.

The chain combines TRBV11-2 with TRBJ2-3, with D perhaps matching TRBD2 (7 bases). This CDR3 comprises 17 residues. Looked up from germline, CDR1 is SGHAT and CDR2 is FQNNGV. V was pared by 6 bases and J by 2 bases, with 21 bases between. DNA of the CDR3: TGTGCCAGCAGTTTTGATCGGGGGGCAGGGATCACAGATACGCAGTATTTT. Translated: CASSFDRGAGITDTQYF.

This chain links TRBV2 with TRBJ1-5, with TRBD1 identical over 8 bases. This CDR3 has 13 residues. Trimming took 7 bases from V and 5 from J; bases not matched to a gene: 4. Germline CDR1 reads SNHLY; CDR2 reads FYNNEI. CDR3 sequence reads: CASMGQVYQPQHF. The CDR3 DNA reads as TGTGCCAGCATGGGACAGGTATATCAGCCCCAGCATTTT.

This clone has just one count. V and J are TRBV3-1 (or the pseudogene TRBV3-2) and TRBJ1-2; TRBD1 agrees at 7 bases. V shed 3 bases and J 6 bases; nucleotides not matched to a gene: 4. The V gene's germline CDR1 is LGHDT and CDR2 YNNKEL (reference sequence). This CDR3 is 13 amino acids long. CDR3 loop: CASSHRGWNGYTF. In nucleotides, the CDR3 is TGTGCCAGCAGCCACAGGGGGTGGAATGGCTACACCTTC.

CDR3 residues: CTSSHPDRVNTEAFF. DNA for the CDR3: TGCACCAGCAGCCACCCGGACAGGGTGAACACTGAAGCTTTCTTT. The chain carries TRBV1 and TRBJ1-1; the D segment call TRBD1 is taken from the table without a DNA check. TRBV1 is a documented pseudogene. This CDR3 has 15 residues.

The gene calls are TRBV19 and TRBJ1-6; tentative D call: TRBD1 (6 bases). The germline V gene encodes CDR1 LNHDA and CDR2 SQIVND (reference sequence). V was clipped by 7 bases and J by 0 bases, with 13 bases between them. This CDR3 is built from 16 residues. The CDR3 protein is CASTPGVSSYNSPLHF. CDR3 coding DNA: TGTGCCAGTACCCCAGGGGTCAGCTCCTATAATTCACCCCTCCACTTT.

The rearrangement links TRBV28 to TRBJ2-7, with D uncertain. The CDR3 loop spans 14 amino acids. V was shortened by 5 bases and J by 4 bases, with 15 bases between the two germline ends. From germline, CDR1 is MDHEN and CDR2 SYDVKM. For the CDR3, the DNA is TGTGCCAGCAGTCCAAGCAGTGGGCCTTACGAGCAGTACTTC. This encodes CASSPSSGPYEQYF.

This clone was seen once. The chain joins TRBV6-5 to TRBJ1-2, with 8 bases that match TRBD1. V trimming: 8 bases; J trimming: 3 bases; junction bases outside the gene matches: 11. Germline V gives CDR1 MNHEY, CDR2 SVGAGI. This CDR3 is 15 amino acids long. The CDR3 nucleotides read TGTGCCAGCCGTTTAGAAGGACAGGGCCACTATGGCTACACCTTC. Translating gives CASRLEGQGHYGYTF.

This chain links TRBV27 with TRBJ1-2; the match to TRBD1 covers 7 bases. V lost 10 bases, J lost 0 bases, and 5 bases stayed unmatched. The CDR3 sequence is 13 residues long. CDR1 and CDR2 (germline): MNHEY, SMNVEV (reference sequence). The CDR3 reads CATTGDPNYGYTF. CDR3 bases: TGTGCCACCACAGGGGACCCTAACTATGGCTACACCTTC.

This clone was observed a single time. The chain is built from TRBV11-2 and TRBJ2-4; TRBD2 matches at 8 bases. Germline V gene lookup returns CDR1 SGHAT and CDR2 FQNNGV. The J segment lost 6 bases and the V segment lost 3 bases, leaving 4 bases of the junction unmatched. This CDR3 is 14 amino acids long. CDR3 nucleotides: TGTGCCAGCAGCTTTGCGGGGGGTCGAAACATTCAGTACTTC. This gives the protein CASSFAGGRNIQYF.

This chain joins TRBV3-1 (or the pseudogene TRBV3-2) and TRBJ2-5; TRBD2 matches 11 bases. Germline V gene data show CDR1 as LGHDT and CDR2 as YNNKEL (reference sequence). The CDR3 runs 14 residues. J lost 5 bases, V lost 8 bases, and 7 bases had no gene match. The CDR3 reads CASAPSGGKETQYF. CDR3 in DNA: TGTGCCAGCGCGCCTAGCGGGGGGAAGGAGACCCAGTACTTC.

The chain links TRBV2 to TRBJ2-1, with D maybe TRBD2 (5 bases). V lost 7 bases, J lost 12 bases, and 19 bases lay in between. Germline-derived CDR1 and CDR2 are SNHLY and FYNNEI. CDR3 size: 13 residues. The CDR3 bases are TGTGCCAGCATTGCCCCTTTGAGCCGGGGGCAGTTCTTC. This encodes CASIAPLSRGQFF.